The 21 T cell receptor beta chains below all came from one sample that was sequenced in a study of patients and donors after allogeneic stem cell transplantation. TCRdb reprocessed the RT-PCR reads with MiXCR, giving one entry per CDR3 protein. The table has around 150,000 distinct CDR3 sequences, 30% to 45% seen once. The sequencing sample was made of blood, either unsorted or a sorted T cell fraction (not recorded which). The receptors come from a human donor who was either an allogeneic HSCT recipient or a stem cell or donor lymphocyte infusion donor (not recorded which). It is not recorded whose cells these are; they may come from a transplant donor.

The V call is TRBV12-3 or TRBV12-4, the J call TRBJ2-2; D is unclear. This CDR3 has 13 amino acids. Trimming took 0 bases from V and 5 from J, leaving 4 bases between them. Here the CDR3 DNA reads TGTGCCAGCAGTTTAGCGCAGACCGGGGAGCTGTTTTTT. Residues: CASSLAQTGELFF.

The chain carries TRBV5-6 and TRBJ1-5; no clear D gene. CDR3 length: 14 residues. Germline V gene lookup returns CDR1 SGHDT and CDR2 YYEEEE. Trimming took off 4 bases at V and 5 bases at J, with 13 bases between the two ends. Here the CDR3 reads CASSAGSGYQPQHF. The CDR3 nucleotides read TGTGCCAGCAGCGCTGGGTCGGGGTATCAGCCCCAGCATTTT.

The chain combines TRBV5-1 with TRBJ1-1; D remains unclear. Germline V gene sequence: CDR1 SGHRS, CDR2 YFSETQ. Trimming took 4 bases from V and 4 from J, leaving 14 bases between them. The length of the CDR3 is 14 residues. The CDR3 reads CASSVAIGGTEAFF. The DNA of the CDR3 is TGCGCCAGCAGCGTGGCTATAGGCGGCACTGAAGCTTTCTTT.

The chain carries TRBV27 and TRBJ2-3; 8 nucleotides line up with TRBD1. Germline CDR1 is MNHEY and CDR2 is SMNVEV (reference sequence). Trimming took 3 bases from V and 11 from J; bases not matched to a gene: 4. CDR3 length: 12 residues. The DNA of the CDR3 is TGTGCCAGCAGTTTCCCCGGACAGGGGCAGTATTTT. This codes for CASSFPGQGQYF.

The chain combines TRBV12-3 or TRBV12-4 with TRBJ1-6, with D possibly matching TRBD1 (6 bases). The CDR3 consists of 16 residues. Trimming removed 8 bases from V and 3 bases from J, with 17 bases in between. The CDR3 DNA follows: TGTGCCAGCTCAGGGGCCGGAGGTTTCTATAATTCACCCCTCCACTTT. Translating gives CASSGAGGFYNSPLHF.

CDR3 bases: TGTGCCAGCAGCTTGGCCGAAACACCCTACACCTTC. Its protein is CASSLAETPYTF. V and J are TRBV5-6 and TRBJ1-2; D not certain. The V and J ends lost 0 bases and 10 bases respectively, with 10 bases between them. CDR1 is SGHDT, CDR2 YYEEEE, per germline. CDR3 length: 12 residues.

The J gene is TRBJ1-4, the V gene TRBV20-1; D remains unclear. CDR3 length: 13 amino acids. Germline V lookup: CDR1 DFQATT, CDR2 SNEGSKA (reference sequence). Trimming removed 0 bases from V and 5 bases from J, with 7 bases in between. The CDR3 DNA reads as TGCAGTGCTAGAGAAGGACGGAATGAAAAACTGTTTTTT. Amino acids: CSAREGRNEKLFF.

V usage is TRBV7-8 and J usage is TRBJ1-1; D remains unclear. CDR1 is SGHVS and CDR2 is FQNEAQ in the germline V gene. The V end was cut by 2 bases, the J end by 1 base, with 11 bases between. The CDR3 runs to 15 residues. CDR3 DNA sequence: TGTGCCAGCAGCTTACGACGTTTTAGGAACACTGAAGCTTTCTTT. Its translation is CASSLRRFRNTEAFF.

The rearrangement uses TRBV6-5 and TRBJ1-1; D might be TRBD1 (5 bases). The length of the CDR3 is 14 residues. The V end was cut by 5 bases, the J end by 4 bases, with 14 bases between. Germline-derived CDR1 and CDR2 are MNHEY and SVGAGI. The CDR3 reads CASSPGFQGTEAFF. In DNA, the CDR3 is TGTGCCAGCAGTCCCGGTTTTCAGGGCACTGAAGCTTTCTTT.

Many counts were recorded for this clonotype. The genes are TRBV4-3 and TRBJ1-1; no firm D call. This CDR3 spans 15 amino acids. Per the germline V gene, CDR1 is LGHNA and CDR2 is YSLEER. V gave up 3 bases and J gave up 8 bases, with 19 bases separating them. CDR3 nucleotides: TGCGCCAGCAGCCAGGACCACAGTCCGGTGAGGGAAGCTTTCTTT. Translation gives CASSQDHSPVREAFF.

The chain employs TRBV12-3 or TRBV12-4 and TRBJ1-2; D is perhaps TRBD1 (6 bases). V lost 7 bases and J 0 bases, leaving 15 bases between the germline ends. The CDR3 totals 15 residues. The CDR3 protein is CASTQGSWANYGYTF. The CDR3 region has the DNA TGTGCCAGCACCCAGGGGAGTTGGGCTAACTATGGCTACACCTTC.

This clonotype was recorded a few times. CDR3 bases: TGTGCCAGCAGCATAAGAGGGGACAGCTGGTCGAACACCGGGGAGCTGTTTTTT. As protein: CASSIRGDSWSNTGELFF. The rearrangement joins TRBV7-2 to TRBJ2-2; 7 nucleotides agree with TRBD1. After removal of 5 bases from V and 0 bases from J, the junction contained 12 bases not matched to a gene. The CDR3 is 18 amino acids. Germline V gives CDR1 SGHTA, CDR2 FQGNSA.

This clonotype has only a few counts. V is TRBV6-2 or TRBV6-3 and J is TRBJ1-1, with unresolved D. The CDR3 covers 13 residues. Trimming cost V 0 bases and J 6 bases, with 8 bases left between them. CDR1 is MNHEY and CDR2 is SVGEGT in the germline V gene. CDR3 nucleotides: TGTGCCAGCAGTTACTCTGCCGGTCCTGAAGCTTTCTTT. As protein: CASSYSAGPEAFF.

The rearrangement joins TRBV6-1 to TRBJ1-3, with no clear D. CDR3 size: 15 residues. V was cut by 4 bases and J by 0 bases, with 10 bases left in between. The germline gives CDR1 MNHNS, CDR2 SASEGT. In nucleotides, the CDR3 is TGTGCCAGCAGTGTCGCTCATAGCTCTGGAAACACCATATATTTT. Amino acid sequence: CASSVAHSSGNTIYF.

V usage is TRBV20-1 and J usage is TRBJ2-1; 13 bases match TRBD2. The CDR3 has 16 amino acids. With 2 bases clipped from V and 3 bases from J, the junction kept 4 bases outside the gene matches. CDR1 DFQATT and CDR2 SNEGSKA come from the germline V gene (reference sequence). The CDR3 DNA reads TGCAGTGCTAGACAGACTAGCGGGGGGTTCTACAATGAGCAGTTCTTC. Translation: CSARQTSGGFYNEQFF.

The chain combines TRBV12-3 or TRBV12-4 with TRBJ2-7; no clear D. V was pared by 4 bases and J by 5 bases, with 9 bases between. The CDR3 runs 12 residues. CDR3 nucleotide sequence: TGTGCCAGCAGTTCTAGAAGCGACGAGCAGTACGTC. Protein sequence: CASSSRSDEQYV.

The J gene is TRBJ1-3, the V gene TRBV20-1; no clear D gene. The CDR3 has 16 amino acids. V lost 6 bases, J lost 0 bases, and 18 bases lay in between. Germline CDR1 DFQATT, CDR2 SNEGSKA (reference sequence). The CDR3 spells CSAPSWRGFSGNTIYF. CDR3 DNA: TGCAGTGCCCCCTCCTGGCGAGGCTTCTCTGGAAACACCATATATTTT.

The sample holds a few counts of this clonotype. The V and J genes are TRBV5-1 and TRBJ2-3; 7 bases are a match to TRBD2. This CDR3 is built from 15 residues. Germline V lookup: CDR1 SGHRS, CDR2 YFSETQ. Germline trimming cut 2 bases from V and 5 bases from J; bases unmatched to any gene: 8. CDR3 sequence (DNA): TGCGCCAGCAGCTTTGAAGCGGGGAGAGAAGATACGCAGTATTTT. Amino acids: CASSFEAGREDTQYF.

This clonotype has a handful of counts. V is TRBV7-9 and J is TRBJ1-1, with 7 bases that match TRBD1. The CDR3 is made up of 14 amino acids. Trimming took 7 bases from V and 1 from J; bases not matched to a gene: 6. CDR1 is SEHNR, CDR2 FQNEAQ, per germline (reference sequence). The CDR3 region has the DNA TGTGCCAGCACCTCGGGGACAGCGAACACTGAAGCTTTCTTT. Protein sequence: CASTSGTANTEAFF.

This rearrangement joins TRBV28 to TRBJ1-2; 9 bases match TRBD1. The CDR3 sequence is 15 residues long. Germline CDR1 and CDR2: MDHEN and SYDVKM. Unmatched junction bases numbered 6, after V lost 3 bases and J lost 4 bases. In nucleotides, the CDR3 is TGTGCCAGCAGTTTGGGTGGGACAGGGAGCTATGGCTACACCTTC. This sequence encodes CASSLGGTGSYGYTF.

This chain connects TRBV12-3 or TRBV12-4 to TRBJ1-2, with a tentative D call TRBD1 (5 bases). The CDR3 consists of 14 residues. With 6 bases removed from V and 3 bases from J, the gap between germline ends came to 14 bases. DNA for the CDR3: TGTGCCAGCAGCCTGAAAATCAGGGACTATGGCTACACCTTC. Amino acids: CASSLKIRDYGYTF.